The sequence of this T cell receptor beta chain was determined in a study of Ad26.COV2.S vaccination and SARS-CoV-2 variants (dated by TCRdb to the early 2020s). Turning to the overall study: Donors in the vaccine arm were drawn from COV1001, a multicentre, randomized, double-blind, placebo-controlled phase I-IIa trial testing Ad26.COV2.S in healthy adults. Trial participants were randomized into five groups of five: low-dose or high-dose Ad26.COV2.S given once or twice, or placebo on both occasions. A total of 32 samples were included in the TCR-sequenced set, comprising about 20 Ad26.COV2.S vaccine recipients, 5 placebo recipients and 8 SARS-CoV-2 convalescent individuals. TCRbeta repertoire sequencing was used to assess the specificity and breadth of SARS-CoV-2-reactive T cell receptors after Ad26.COV2.S vaccination. Ad26.COV2.S was administered intramuscularly at a dose of 5x10^10 or 1x10^11 viral particles, either as one shot or as two shots given 56 days apart. Investigators did not know the trial group allocation while performing experiments and assessing outcomes.

Concerning this clone itself: Its recognized antigen is unknown. Base qualities were left out, and no much larger clone turns up one base away.

V lost 2 bases and J lost 1 base; the stretch between them is 10 bases long. The germline V gene (reference sequence) yields MNHNY for CDR1 and SVGAGI for CDR2. From cysteine to phenylalanine, the CDR3 is 15 amino acids long. Only the CDR3 DNA is retained, 45 bases long and in frame from the first base. The paper as a whole reports these results and caveats: Comparable non-spike TCR breadth was observed between vaccine and placebo recipients, consistent with only spike being contained in the vaccine. Substantial breadth of spike-specific CD8+ and CD4+ T cell responses was reported after vaccination. The study was not powered for comparison of responses between vaccine doses or regimens. According to the authors, total T cell responses may have been underestimated by the TCR breadth and depth analyses. Higher spike-specific TCR breadth was observed in Ad26.COV2.S recipients than in placebo recipients (P = 0.0014).

TCRbeta CDR3 regions were sequenced with the immunoSEQ Assay. After extraction, genomic DNA underwent amplification by bias-controlled multiplex PCR, followed by high-throughput sequencing. Turning to the authors' computational methods: To quantify the absolute abundance of each unique TCRbeta CDR3 region, sequences were collapsed and filtered. T cell fraction was estimated by normalizing TCRbeta template counts to usable DNA, with usable DNA measured through amplification of reference genes found in all nucleated cells. Repertoire TCRs were annotated as SARS-CoV-2-specific by exact matching of V gene, CDR3 amino acid sequence and J gene to a known reactive TCR set. The reference SARS-CoV-2 TCR set was obtained from MIRA and was filtered for enrichment in COVID-19-positive ImmuneCODE repertoires, whereby public or cross-reactive TCRs were removed. Using the MIRA antigens, annotated TCRs were further analysed by specific ORF or by position within an ORF. Depth was the summed frequency of annotated unique rearrangements, while breadth was defined as annotated unique rearrangements over total unique productive rearrangements. Group comparisons of TCR breadth used two-sided Wilcoxon rank-sum tests. As stored in TCRdb, this immuneACCESS dataset retains in-frame rearrangements with V and J assigned. A fraction of the clones does not appear; measured against another copy, unresolved V genes explain less than half of the discrepancy, and the remainder lacks a known reason. From that table come the V and J calls and clone size; the DNA was used to work out D and trimming. The sample includes about 320,000 clones, with about nine tenths observed a single time. The leading ten clones occupy around 5.5% of the sample.

The treatment or condition label, read with the paper, signifies: roughly 20 received Ad26.COV2.S at low or high dose, single or two shots; about 5 received placebo; per-sample allocation not given. For vaccine and placebo recipients, the sequenced repertoires came from samples collected on day 63 after the first injection. Between 29 July and 7 August 2020, Cohort 1b enrolled about two dozen adults aged 18-55 years at one site in Boston, USA. As a vaccine, Ad26.COV2.S was a replication-incompetent adenovirus type 26 vector that expressed a prefusion-stabilized SARS-CoV-2 spike protein derived from the original Wuhan strain.

Rearrangement joined TRBV6-6 to TRBJ2-3, with a weak D call of TRBD1 (5 bases match). The clonotype originates from a person between 18 and 60 years old who received the Ad26.COV2.S COVID-19 vaccine or a placebo. The sample in question was peripheral blood, obtained in a trial of Ad26.COV2.S vaccine versus placebo. The nucleotides are TGTGCCAGCAGTTACCCTCAGGGTGGCACAGATACGCAGTATTTT. This gives the protein CASSYPQGGTDTQYF.